This is a list of T cell receptor beta chains from one sample in a study of shared clonotypes between healthy human individuals. The assay was immunoSEQ multiplex PCR, and TCRdb's table has in-frame clones only and misses some. Counted here are 550,000 to 850,000 clones, approximately 79% occurring once; the ten biggest clones make up about 1.8%. Sequenced input: memory CD4+ T cells sorted from blood. These receptors all stem from a woman aged 25 to 39 in good health. The CDR3 runs from the conserved cysteine through the conserved F or W. Each record gives: J gene, CDR3 length, clone size, V gene, CDR3 protein. Only some rows state a clone size, as once, few, many or a class for expanded clones.

j_call: TRBJ2-3
cdr3_length: 12
clone_size: -
v_call: TRBV10-1
cdr3_aa: CASSFSTDTQYF

j_call: TRBJ1-5
cdr3_length: 14
clone_size: -
v_call: TRBV7-2
cdr3_aa: CASSSTTGNQPQHF

j_call: TRBJ2-3
cdr3_length: 17
clone_size: -
v_call: TRBV5-1
cdr3_aa: CASSFGAVAGASDTQYF

j_call: TRBJ2-5
cdr3_length: 15
clone_size: -
v_call: TRBV5-6
cdr3_aa: CASSFTSGRGETQYF

j_call: TRBJ1-4
cdr3_length: 14
clone_size: -
v_call: TRBV11-1
cdr3_aa: CASSSLDWGEKLFF

j_call: TRBJ1-4
cdr3_length: 15
clone_size: once
v_call: TRBV5-1
cdr3_aa: CASSSRLGTGEKLFF

j_call: TRBJ1-1
cdr3_length: 15
clone_size: few
v_call: TRBV6-6
cdr3_aa: CASIPGGDMNTEAFF

j_call: TRBJ2-5
cdr3_length: 14
clone_size: -
v_call: TRBV25-1
cdr3_aa: CASTRAGYQETQYF

j_call: TRBJ1-1
cdr3_length: 15
clone_size: many
v_call: TRBV7-2
cdr3_aa: CASSFPTGAYTEAFF

j_call: TRBJ2-7
cdr3_length: 17
clone_size: -
v_call: TRBV13
cdr3_aa: CASSLRLIRDSSYEQYF

j_call: TRBJ2-5
cdr3_length: 13
clone_size: -
v_call: TRBV28
cdr3_aa: CASRLAGWETQYF

j_call: TRBJ1-2
cdr3_length: 10
clone_size: -
v_call: TRBV19
cdr3_aa: CASIIGGYTF

j_call: TRBJ1-4
cdr3_length: 16
clone_size: -
v_call: TRBV5-6
cdr3_aa: CASHRITVATNEKLFF

j_call: TRBJ2-7
cdr3_length: 12
clone_size: -
v_call: TRBV5-1
cdr3_aa: CASSSQGYEQYF

j_call: TRBJ2-5
cdr3_length: 10
clone_size: -
v_call: TRBV30
cdr3_aa: CAWGQETQYF

j_call: TRBJ1-3
cdr3_length: 15
clone_size: once
v_call: TRBV27
cdr3_aa: CASSITGLAGNTIYF

j_call: TRBJ2-3
cdr3_length: 13
clone_size: -
v_call: TRBV2
cdr3_aa: CAGSGQRIDTQYF

j_call: TRBJ1-1
cdr3_length: 12
clone_size: -
v_call: TRBV6-6
cdr3_aa: CASSSPENEAFF

j_call: TRBJ1-2
cdr3_length: 14
clone_size: once
v_call: TRBV5-8
cdr3_aa: CASSPHPEVFGYTF

j_call: TRBJ1-5
cdr3_length: 13
clone_size: -
v_call: TRBV2
cdr3_aa: CASRGQANQPQHF

j_call: TRBJ1-1
cdr3_length: 12
clone_size: -
v_call: TRBV28
cdr3_aa: CASSYTITEAFF

j_call: TRBJ2-2
cdr3_length: 14
clone_size: -
v_call: TRBV6-1
cdr3_aa: CASSGIGERGELFF

j_call: TRBJ2-3
cdr3_length: 16
clone_size: -
v_call: TRBV6-4
cdr3_aa: CASSDRLAGCMDTQYF

j_call: TRBJ2-3
cdr3_length: 13
clone_size: once
v_call: TRBV25-1
cdr3_aa: CASSGQGTDTQYF